The present T cell receptor beta chain was sequenced within a study of shared clonotypes between healthy human individuals. Whole-study context: Aged 18 to 49, the donors were a couple of women and a few men.

Genomic DNA from each subset was divided evenly over several immunoSEQ plates. The assay was immunoSEQ multiplex PCR, and TCRdb's table has in-frame clones only and misses some. Here the sample spans 1,500,000 or so clones, approximately 97% being singletons. This clone was seen a handful of times. Its antigen is undetermined. The germline gives CDR1 MGHRA, CDR2 YSYEKL. V was pared by 4 bases and J by 0 bases, with 7 bases between. The CDR3 has 13 residues. Overall study findings and caveats: Estimated clonotype richness was generally higher in naive than memory subsets. Clonotype sharing across donors was expected to vary with sequencing depth.

The TCR originated in a man younger than 45 in good health. Sequencing was performed on naive CD4+ T cells sorted from blood. This sample's subset: CD45RA+ positively selected. V gene TRBV4-1 combines with J gene TRBJ2-7; D gene ambiguous. The DNA for the CDR3 is TGCGCCAGCAGCCTGGGCTTCTCCTACGAGCAGTACTTC. Translated: CASSLGFSYEQYF.